A single sample is the source of the 8 T cell receptor beta chains below, sequenced in a study of T cell repertoires in cytomegalovirus infection. Each CDR3 protein gets one entry after TCRdb re-called the reads with MiXCR. The sample consists of 85,000 to 120,000 distinct CDR3 sequences, approximately 15% of them appearing once. Material: PBMCs. All receptors derive from a human donor in good health (CMV status not recorded). Some clones in this sample may be carry-over from other donors' samples.

This chain links TRBV2 with TRBJ2-2; 10 positions match TRBD2. This CDR3 is built from 17 residues. V lost 5 bases to trimming and J lost 2 bases; unmatched junction nucleotides: 8. The germline V gene has CDR1 SNHLY and CDR2 FYNNEI. The CDR3 sequence: CASSPFLAGANTGELFF. The CDR3 nucleotides read TGTGCCAGCAGTCCATTCCTAGCGGGGGCCAACACCGGGGAGCTGTTTTTT.

The V gene is TRBV7-2, the J gene TRBJ2-1; 10 bases fit TRBD2. Per germline, CDR1 SGHTA and CDR2 FQGNSA. V gave up 3 bases and J gave up 7 bases; unmatched junction bases: 6. CDR3 length equals 15 residues. The CDR3 sequence: CASSFQRGGRNEQFF. DNA of the CDR3: TGTGCCAGCAGCTTTCAGCGGGGGGGCCGGAATGAGCAGTTCTTC.

This clonotype has ten or more counts. The chain carries TRBV7-6 and TRBJ2-7, with D possibly matching TRBD2 (6 bases). Germline CDR1 is SGHVS and CDR2 is FNYEAQ. V gave up 0 bases and J gave up 3 bases, with 18 bases separating them. This CDR3 contains 17 residues. The CDR3 region is CASSLAPGGQGYYEQYF. The CDR3 DNA sequence: TGTGCCAGCAGCTTAGCGCCTGGAGGGCAGGGATACTACGAGCAGTACTTC.

This clonotype was seen repeatedly, ten times or more. The gene calls are TRBV4-1 and TRBJ2-2, with no clear D. The V and J ends lost 1 base and 7 bases respectively, with 19 bases between them. This CDR3 spans 17 amino acids. Germline V gene sequence: CDR1 MGHRA, CDR2 YSYEKL. The CDR3 DNA is TGCGCCAGCAGCCAAGGCAGGACCCCCGCGAAAATCGGGGAGCTGTTTTTT. It codes for CASSQGRTPAKIGELFF.

This clonotype was recorded a few times. The rearrangement uses TRBV7-3 and TRBJ2-2; D call uncertain. The CDR3 totals 12 residues. Germline loops: CDR1 SGHTA, CDR2 FQGTGA. V was clipped by 5 bases and J by 4 bases, with 5 bases between them. CDR3 amino acids: CASSRLTGELFF. The CDR3 nucleotides are TGTGCCAGCAGCCGACTCACCGGGGAGCTGTTTTTT.

This clonotype was seen a few times. This rearrangement joins TRBV10-3 to TRBJ2-7; the match to TRBD1 covers 7 bases. Per the germline V gene, CDR1 is ENHRY and CDR2 is SYGVKD. V was pared by 0 bases and J by 5 bases, with 4 bases of the junction left unmatched. This CDR3 region has 14 residues. The CDR3 region is CAISESRTGDEQYF. In DNA, the CDR3 is TGTGCCATCAGTGAGTCCCGAACAGGGGACGAGCAGTACTTC.

By sample share, this clonotype is medium-sized. The chain carries TRBV7-2 and TRBJ2-7; D unresolved. This CDR3 spans 15 amino acids. V was trimmed by 3 bases and J by 3 bases, leaving 15 bases between them. CDR1 and CDR2 (germline): SGHTA, FQGNSA. This CDR3 is CASSLSVGLSYEQYF. The CDR3 region has the DNA TGTGCCAGCAGCTTGTCGGTGGGATTGAGCTACGAGCAGTACTTC.

There are many counts of this clonotype. This chain uses TRBV25-1 with TRBJ1-1; D call uncertain. The V end lost 2 bases, the J end lost 6 bases, and 22 bases lay between the germline ends. Germline V gives CDR1 MGHDK, CDR2 SYGVNS. The CDR3 consists of 17 residues. CDR3 sequence reads: CASSELTAENDEPEAFF. The CDR3, as DNA: TGTGCCAGCAGTGAACTAACGGCGGAAAATGATGAACCTGAAGCTTTCTTT.